Ten or more counts support the clone carrying this T cell receptor beta chain. What it binds is unknown. RNA transcripts served as the template for amplifying TCR beta CDR3 regions. TCR CDR3 underwent first-round RT-PCR with the HTBI primer set. Each CDR3 protein gets one entry after TCRdb re-called the multiplex PCR reads with MiXCR. Of hundreds of thousands of distinct CDR3 sequences detected, around 15% appear once; the ten largest clones hold 10%. The data belong to a study of T cells in Graves' hyperthyroidism and ophthalmopathy. The study, taken as a whole, reports: Appearing also in blood were most of the thyroid clonotypes expanded above 0.001.

It was considered stable Graves' hyperthyroidism when ophthalmopathy did not progress within 18 months. Exclusion of patients followed from uncontrolled infection, other autoimmune disease, pregnancy or lactation. 9.5 to 10 ml fresh peripheral blood yielded the PBMCs. Germline CDR1 SGHAT, CDR2 FQNNGV. The CDR3 extends over 11 amino acids. V was clipped by 3 bases and J by 9 bases, with 6 bases between them. The sample comprised blood. This TCR derives from a young woman with Graves' hyperthyroidism. This sequence joins TRBV11-2 and TRBJ2-1, with D possibly called TRBD1 or TRBD2 (5 bases each). CDR3 loop: CASSFGGEQFF. For the CDR3, the DNA is TGTGCCAGCAGCTTTGGGGGTGAGCAGTTCTTC.